The 25 T cell receptor beta chains reported below all come from one sample, sequenced in a study of cytomegalovirus exposure and HLA in healthy donors. The study ran its PCR with 60 Vbeta and 13 Jbeta primers. The protocol was immunoSEQ multiplex PCR, while the TCRdb copy is restricted to in-frame clones and leaves out a portion. The sample contains about 120,000 clones, about three quarters of which appear only once. Sequenced sample: PBMCs. All receptors come from a female donor in good health and CMV-seronegative.

This clone occurred a few times. This chain links TRBV2 with TRBJ1-1, with 10 positions matching TRBD1. There are 17 residues in the CDR3. V shed 4 bases and J 6 bases; nucleotides not matched to a gene: 14. The germline V gene has CDR1 SNHLY and CDR2 FYNNEI. The CDR3 region has the DNA TGTGCCAGCAGTGCCCTCAGACAGGGGGCGGGGGGGCCTGAAGCTTTCTTT. Residues: CASSALRQGAGGPEAFF.

This clone was counted between two and nine times. This rearrangement joins TRBV19 to TRBJ1-2; 10 bases line up with TRBD1. J was trimmed by 8 bases and V by 0 bases; bases with no gene match: 3. This CDR3 is 14 amino acids long. Germline loops: CDR1 LNHDA, CDR2 SQIVND (reference sequence). CDR3 amino acids: CASSIEGTGDGYTF. CDR3 in DNA: TGTGCCAGTAGTATAGAAGGGACAGGGGACGGCTACACCTTC.

This sequence joins TRBV25-1 and TRBJ1-1, with 12 nucleotides matching TRBD1. This CDR3 has 17 residues. CDR1 and CDR2 from the germline V gene are MGHDK and SYGVNS. Trimming removed 8 bases from V and 5 bases from J; junction bases left unmatched: 15. Here the CDR3 DNA reads TGTGCCAGCGGAAAGGCCGGGACAGGGGGCGGTGGGACTGAAGCTTTCTTT. It specifies CASGKAGTGGGGTEAFF.

The chain recombines TRBV7-3 with TRBJ2-2; 13 nucleotides match TRBD2. CDR3 size: 17 residues. Germline lookup yields CDR1 SGHTA and CDR2 FQGTGA. Trimming cost V 6 bases and J 1 base; bases outside gene matches: 5. The CDR3 sequence is CASSRTSGGRNTGELFF. The DNA for the CDR3 is TGTGCCAGCAGTAGGACTAGCGGGGGACGGAACACCGGGGAGCTGTTTTTT. Based on the CDR3 plus reference TRBV7-3 and TRBJ2-2, the full variable domain is GAGVSQTPSNKVTEKGKYVELRCDPISGHTALYWYRQSLGQGPEFLIYFQGTGAADDSGLPNDRFFAVRPEGSVSTLKIQRTERGDSAVYLCASSRTSGGRNTGELFFGEGSRLTVL.

V gene TRBV4-2 combines with J gene TRBJ2-3, with a possible D match to TRBD2 (6 bases). The germline V gene encodes CDR1 LGHNA and CDR2 YNFKEQ. The CDR3 is made up of 17 amino acids. Between the trimmed V and J ends, which lost 4 bases and 2 bases, there was a span of 19 bases. The CDR3 spells CASSPWERRVTTDTQYF. DNA for the CDR3: TGTGCCAGCAGCCCGTGGGAGAGGAGGGTTACCACAGATACGCAGTATTTT.

This clone occurred once. The rearrangement uses TRBV5-1 and TRBJ2-7, with 13 bases lining up with TRBD2. V shed 4 bases and J 4 bases; nucleotides not matched to a gene: 11. The germline gives CDR1 SGHRS, CDR2 YFSETQ. This CDR3 comprises 17 residues. CDR3 sequence reads: CASSPRPTSGGAYEQYF. CDR3 nucleotides: TGCGCCAGCAGCCCCCGGCCCACTAGCGGGGGGGCTTACGAGCAGTACTTC.

This clone turned up a few times. The sample contains more than one DNA sequence encoding this CDR3. The J gene is TRBJ1-2, the V gene TRBV7-9, with a tentative D call TRBD1 (5 bases). The V gene's germline CDR1 is SEHNR and CDR2 FQNEAQ (reference sequence). The CDR3 sequence is 13 residues long. Between the trimmed V and J ends, which lost 1 base and 6 bases, there was a span of 9 bases. This CDR3 reads CASSLGTGDGYTF. Here the CDR3 DNA reads TGTGCCAGCAGCTTAGGAACAGGAGATGGCTACACCTTC.

The J gene is TRBJ1-4, the V gene TRBV7-6; tentative D call: TRBD1 (5 bases). Germline V gives CDR1 SGHVS, CDR2 FNYEAQ. The CDR3 is 16 amino acids. Trimming cost V 0 bases and J 5 bases, with 13 bases left between them. The DNA for the CDR3 is TGTGCCAGCAGCTTAGCCCCGCAGGGCCCAAATGAAAAACTGTTTTTT. Translation: CASSLAPQGPNEKLFF.

The chain carries TRBV6-5 and TRBJ1-4, with 8 nucleotides matching TRBD1. V lost 7 bases, J lost 8 bases, and 6 bases stayed unmatched. This CDR3 has 13 residues. Germline values: CDR1 MNHEY, CDR2 SVGAGI. Here the CDR3 DNA reads TGTGCCAGCACCCCAGGGGGCGGCGAAAAACTGTTTTTT. Translated, it gives CASTPGGGEKLFF.

The gene calls are TRBV30 and TRBJ2-1, with D perhaps matching TRBD2 (7 bases). This CDR3 has 15 amino acids. The ends were cut back, 2 bases at V and 10 bases at J, with 21 bases in the middle. From germline, CDR1 is GTSNPN and CDR2 SVGIG (reference sequence). The CDR3 sequence: CAWSFSRGPLGEQFF. CDR3 in DNA: TGTGCCTGGAGTTTCTCGCGGGGGCCCCTAGGGGAGCAGTTCTTC.

As concerns this clone: Other DNA sequences in this specimen translate into the identical CDR3. The V gene is TRBV18, the J gene TRBJ1-5, with 10 positions matching TRBD1. Germline-derived CDR1 and CDR2 are KGHSH and LQKENI. Trimming at V came to 3 bases and at J to 5 bases, leaving 1 base not matched to a gene. This CDR3 is built from 14 residues. The CDR3 nucleotides are TGTGCCAGCTCACCGACAGGGGGCGATCAGCCCCAGCATTTT. Amino acid sequence: CASSPTGGDQPQHF.

Only a few counts were recorded for this clone. Here the CDR3 DNA reads TGTGCCAGCAGTGGTCAGGGTAAAGCCTCTGGGGCCAACGTCCTGACTTTC. Its translation is CASSGQGKASGANVLTF. The chain couples TRBV2 to TRBJ2-6, with D maybe TRBD1 (5 bases). Trimming left V 4 bases short and J 0 bases short, with 13 bases between. CDR3 length: 17 residues. Per the germline V gene, CDR1 is SNHLY and CDR2 is FYNNEI.

The table lists this clone with a few counts. The genes are TRBV4-1 and TRBJ1-1; D not resolved. The CDR3 covers 13 residues. Germline V gene lookup returns CDR1 MGHRA and CDR2 YSYEKL. The V end lost 4 bases, the J end lost 0 bases, and 6 bases lay between the germline ends. CDR3 protein: CASSPTVNTEAFF. The CDR3 DNA is TGCGCCAGCAGCCCCACAGTGAACACTGAAGCTTTCTTT.

The chain couples TRBV6-1 to TRBJ2-7, with TRBD1 as a possible D gene (6 bases). Looked up from germline, CDR1 is MNHNS and CDR2 is SASEGT. The ends were cut back, 0 bases at V and 3 bases at J, with 12 bases in the middle. The CDR3 runs 15 residues. The CDR3: CASSEAPGEFYEQYF. CDR3 coding DNA: TGTGCCAGCAGTGAAGCCCCAGGGGAATTCTACGAGCAGTACTTC.

V usage is TRBV2 and J usage is TRBJ2-2; D perhaps matches TRBD2 (6 bases). Trimming took 3 bases from V and 4 from J, leaving 9 bases between them. Germline-derived CDR1 and CDR2 are SNHLY and FYNNEI. The CDR3 is made up of 14 amino acids. The CDR3 DNA reads TGTGCCAGCAGTGAGCTACTAGCCACCGGGGAGCTGTTTTTT. It is translated as CASSELLATGELFF.

The chain is built from TRBV10-1 and TRBJ1-1, with a tentative D call TRBD1 (5 bases). CDR3 length: 14 amino acids. The germline V gene has CDR1 WNHNN and CDR2 SYGVQD (reference sequence). With 0 bases removed from V and 4 bases from J, the gap between germline ends came to 9 bases. The CDR3 DNA follows: TGCGCCAGCAGTGAGTCGTGGGGGGGCACTGAAGCTTTCTTT. This translates into CASSESWGGTEAFF.

This clone was picked up one time. The V and J genes are TRBV13 and TRBJ1-1; D is ambiguous. Germline V gene data show CDR1 as PRHDT and CDR2 as FYEKMQ (reference sequence). The CDR3 covers 13 residues. Trimming cost V 5 bases and J 0 bases, with 7 bases left between them. For the CDR3, the DNA is TGTGCCAGCAGCACGACTGTGAACACTGAAGCTTTCTTT. Its translation: CASSTTVNTEAFF.

The chain links TRBV7-9 to TRBJ2-3; D might be TRBD2 (6 bases). Trimming left V 0 bases short and J 1 base short, with 14 bases between. CDR3 length: 17 amino acids. Germline-derived CDR1 and CDR2 are SEHNR and FQNEAQ (reference sequence). The CDR3 region is CASSLATLAERTDTQYF. As DNA, the CDR3 is TGTGCCAGCAGCTTAGCCACTTTAGCGGAACGCACAGATACGCAGTATTTT.

The CDR3 DNA sequence: TGTGCCAGCAGGGCCTTCTCTGGAAACACCATATATTTT. Its protein product is CASRAFSGNTIYF. V is TRBV6-6 and J is TRBJ1-3, with D hard to call. The CDR3 has 13 amino acids. Per germline, CDR1 MNHNY and CDR2 SVGAGI (reference sequence). V shed 6 bases and J shed 0 bases, with 6 bases lying between them.

This chain joins TRBV11-1 and TRBJ2-7, with 10 bases matching TRBD1. From germline, CDR1 is SGHAT and CDR2 FQDESV (reference sequence). This CDR3 contains 15 residues. After removal of 6 bases from V and 1 base from J, the junction contained 6 bases not matched to a gene. CDR3 coding DNA: TGTGCCAGCAGGGATCCGGGACAGGGGTCCTACGAGCAGTACTTC. Its protein product is CASRDPGQGSYEQYF.

DNA of the CDR3: TGCGCCAGCAGCCCCCGACTAGCGGGGGAGCGCACAGATACGCAGTATTTT. This gives the protein CASSPRLAGERTDTQYF. The chain links TRBV5-1 to TRBJ2-3; 12 bases fit TRBD2. This CDR3 spans 17 amino acids. V lost 4 bases and J lost 1; bases outside the gene matches: 7. Germline CDR1 is SGHRS and CDR2 is YFSETQ.

The chain is built from TRBV6-5 and TRBJ2-2, with no clear D. The germline gives CDR1 MNHEY, CDR2 SVGAGI. The V end was cut by 2 bases, the J end by 4 bases, with 11 bases between. The CDR3 consists of 15 residues. CDR3 sequence (DNA): TGTGCCAGCAGTTACGCTCAGGTTATCACCGGGGAGCTGTTTTTT. Translating it yields CASSYAQVITGELFF.

J is TRBJ2-3 and V is TRBV7-6; tentatively, D is TRBD2 (5 bases). Trimming left V 5 bases short and J 6 bases short, with 12 bases between. CDR3 length: 13 residues. In germline, CDR1 is SGHVS, CDR2 FNYEAQ. Here the CDR3 reads CASSPEERDTQYF. DNA for the CDR3: TGTGCCAGCAGCCCAGAGGAGCGGGATACGCAGTATTTT. Using reference TRBV7-6 and TRBJ2-3 for the parts outside the CDR3, the full variable domain is GAGVSQSPRYKVTKRGQDVALRCDPISGHVSLYWYRQALGQGPEFLTYFNYEAQQDKSGLPNDRFSAERPEGSISTLTIQRTEQRDSAMYRCASSPEERDTQYFGPGTRLTVL.

This clone was seen just once. This chain uses TRBV9 with TRBJ1-2, with D hard to call. Germline CDR1 is SGDLS and CDR2 is YYNGEE. V was cut by 6 bases and J by 8 bases, with 8 bases left in between. This CDR3 is built from 10 residues. This CDR3 reads CASKSGGYTF. CDR3 nucleotides: TGTGCCAGCAAGAGCGGAGGCTACACCTTC.

The chain has TRBV5-5 and TRBJ1-4, with a weak D call TRBD1 (6 bases). V was clipped by 0 bases and J by 4 bases, with 13 bases between them. Germline loops: CDR1 SGHKS, CDR2 YYEKEE (reference sequence). The CDR3 contains 16 residues. The CDR3 region has the DNA TGTGCCAGCAGCTTGGGGGGGACAAGGTATAATGAAAAACTGTTTTTT. It specifies CASSLGGTRYNEKLFF.